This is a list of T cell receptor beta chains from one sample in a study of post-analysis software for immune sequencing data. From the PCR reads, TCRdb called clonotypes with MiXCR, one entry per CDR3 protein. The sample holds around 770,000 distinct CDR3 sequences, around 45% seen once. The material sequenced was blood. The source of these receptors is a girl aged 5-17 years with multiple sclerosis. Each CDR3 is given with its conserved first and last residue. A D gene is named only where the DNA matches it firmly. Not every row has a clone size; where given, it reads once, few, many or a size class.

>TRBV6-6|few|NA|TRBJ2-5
CASNYWGDPRETQYF
TGTGCCAGCAACTACTGGGGGGACCCACGGGAGACCCAGTACTTC
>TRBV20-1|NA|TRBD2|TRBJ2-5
CSASLAGDQKTQYF
TGCAGTGCTAGTTTAGCGGGCGACCAAAAGACCCAGTACTTC
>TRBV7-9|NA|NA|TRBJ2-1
CASSPEGESNEQFF
TGTGCCAGCAGCCCGGAGGGGGAGAGCAATGAGCAGTTCTTC
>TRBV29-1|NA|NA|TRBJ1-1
CSVSREPEAFF
TGCAGCGTTTCCAGGGAACCTGAAGCTTTCTTT
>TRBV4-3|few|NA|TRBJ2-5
CASSQMVGQETQYF
TGCGCCAGCAGCCAGATGGTCGGCCAAGAGACCCAGTACTTC
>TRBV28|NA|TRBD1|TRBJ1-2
CASSYIQDRGDGYTF
TGTGCCAGCAGTTACATTCAGGACAGGGGGGATGGCTACACCTTC
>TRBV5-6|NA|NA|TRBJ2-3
CASSTSWIDTQYF
TGTGCCAGCAGCACTTCATGGATAGATACGCAGTATTTT
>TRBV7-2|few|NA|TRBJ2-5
CASHDTGRETQYF
TGTGCCAGCCACGATACAGGGAGAGAGACCCAGTACTTC
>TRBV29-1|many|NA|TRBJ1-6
CSARTTYNSPLHF
TGCAGCGCTCGGACAACCTATAATTCACCCCTCCACTTT
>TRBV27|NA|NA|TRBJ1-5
CASSTRGGYQPQHF
TGTGCCAGCAGCACCAGGGGAGGGTATCAGCCCCAGCATTTT
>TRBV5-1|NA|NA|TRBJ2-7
CASNPWGDSSYEQYF
TGCGCCAGCAACCCGTGGGGAGATTCGTCCTACGAGCAGTACTTC
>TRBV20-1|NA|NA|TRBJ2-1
CSARDKFSYNEQFF
TGCAGTGCTAGAGATAAGTTCTCCTACAATGAGCAGTTCTTC
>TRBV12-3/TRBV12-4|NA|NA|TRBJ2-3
CASRPDTADTQYF
TGTGCCAGCAGGCCGGATACGGCAGATACGCAGTATTTT
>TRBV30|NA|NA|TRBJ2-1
CAAHTGQGFKREGTYNEQFF
TGTGCCGCTCACACGGGACAGGGGTTCAAGCGGGAGGGGACCTACAATGAGCAGTTCTTC
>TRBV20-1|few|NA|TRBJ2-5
CSAGRLVEGRTQYF
TGCAGTGCTGGTAGACTAGTGGAGGGGAGGACCCAGTACTTC
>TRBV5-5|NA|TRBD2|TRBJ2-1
CASSLTAGNEQFF
TGTGCCAGCAGCCTGACAGCGGGGAATGAGCAGTTCTTC
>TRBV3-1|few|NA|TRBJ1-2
CASSQASYGYTF
TGTGCCAGCAGCCAAGCCAGCTATGGCTACACCTTC
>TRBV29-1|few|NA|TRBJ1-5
CSVGQGIDQPQHF
TGCAGCGTTGGGCAGGGCATCGATCAGCCCCAGCATTTT
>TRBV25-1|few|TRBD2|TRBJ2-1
CASSEYFADAGTSGRAFYNEQFF
TGTGCCAGCAGTGAATATTTTGCAGACGCTGGGACTAGCGGGAGGGCCTTCTACAATGAGCAGTTCTTC
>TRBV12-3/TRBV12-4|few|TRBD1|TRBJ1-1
CASSPGPGTANTEAFF
TGTGCCAGCAGCCCCGGACCTGGGACAGCAAACACTGAAGCTTTCTTT
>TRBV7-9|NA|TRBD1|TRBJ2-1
CASSLGDQGARNEQFF
TGTGCCAGCAGCTTAGGGGACCAGGGGGCGAGAAATGAGCAGTTCTTC
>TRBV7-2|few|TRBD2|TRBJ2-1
CASSSPGGAGGREEQFF
TGTGCCAGCAGCTCACCGGGGGGCGCGGGAGGAAGGGAGGAGCAGTTCTTC
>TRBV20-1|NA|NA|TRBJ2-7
CSATPGLTTGQYF
TGCAGTGCGACGCCGGGACTGACGACTGGGCAGTACTTC
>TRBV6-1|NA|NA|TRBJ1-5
CASRTRGANSNQPQHF
TGTGCCAGCAGGACCAGGGGAGCTAATAGCAATCAGCCCCAGCATTTT
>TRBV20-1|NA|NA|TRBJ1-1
CSARYLMNTEAFF
TGCAGTGCTAGATACCTTATGAACACTGAAGCTTTCTTT
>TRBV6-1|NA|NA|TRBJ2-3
CASSATSQKGSTQYF
TGTGCCAGCAGTGCTACTAGCCAAAAGGGCAGCACGCAGTATTTT
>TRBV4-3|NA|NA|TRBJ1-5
CASSQEEGADQPQHF
TGCGCCAGCAGCCAAGAGGAGGGCGCAGATCAGCCCCAGCATTTT
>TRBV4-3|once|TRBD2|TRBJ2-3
CASSQDGPSGSVDTQYF
TGCGCCAGCAGCCAAGATGGGCCTAGCGGGAGTGTTGATACGCAGTATTTT
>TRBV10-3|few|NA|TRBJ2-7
CATHTSSSSYEQYF
TGTGCCACCCACACTAGTTCGAGCTCCTACGAGCAGTACTTC
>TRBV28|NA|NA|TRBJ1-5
CASSSTDNQPQHF
TGTGCCAGCAGTTCTACAGACAATCAGCCCCAGCATTTT
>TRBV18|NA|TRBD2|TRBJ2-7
CASSPQLAGIYEQYF
TGTGCCAGCTCACCACAACTAGCGGGGATCTACGAGCAGTACTTC
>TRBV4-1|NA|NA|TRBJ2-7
CASSQDSAEYYEQYF
TGCGCCAGCAGCCAAGATTCGGCAGAGTACTACGAGCAGTACTTC
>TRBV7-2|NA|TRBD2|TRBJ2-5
CASSPPLSLGLAGVVTQYF
TGTGCCAGCAGCCCCCCCCTGTCGCTAGGACTAGCGGGAGTCGTGACCCAGTACTTC
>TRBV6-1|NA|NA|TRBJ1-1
CASSEVVETAKYFKLPEAFF
TGTGCCAGCAGTGAAGTGGTAGAGACGGCTAAATATTTTAAACTTCCTGAAGCTTTCTTT
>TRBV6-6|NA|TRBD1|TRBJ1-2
CASSGVGGNYGYTF
TGTGCCAGCAGTGGGGTAGGGGGCAACTATGGCTACACCTTC
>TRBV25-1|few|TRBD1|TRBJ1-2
CASSESGTGYGYTF
TGTGCCAGCAGTGAATCTGGGACAGGTTATGGCTACACCTTC
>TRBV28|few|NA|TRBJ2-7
CASTGVRYEQYF
TGTGCCAGCACAGGGGTCCGTTACGAGCAGTACTTC
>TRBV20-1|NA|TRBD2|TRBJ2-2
CSARETSVNTGELFF
TGCAGTGCTAGGGAGACTAGCGTGAACACCGGGGAGCTGTTTTTT
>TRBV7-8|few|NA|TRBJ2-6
CASSLVRSGANVLTF
TGTGCCAGCAGCTTAGTCCGCTCTGGGGCCAACGTCCTGACTTTC
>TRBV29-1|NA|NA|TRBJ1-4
CSVEEVSEGANEKLFF
TGCAGCGTTGAAGAGGTATCAGAAGGGGCTAATGAAAAACTGTTTTTT
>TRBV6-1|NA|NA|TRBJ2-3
CASSSGPLAETDTQYF
TGTGCCAGCAGTTCAGGGCCACTCGCCGAGACAGATACGCAGTATTTT
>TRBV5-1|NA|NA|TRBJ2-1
CASSSNPSSVGNEQFF
TGCGCCAGCAGCTCTAACCCTAGTTCAGTGGGTAATGAGCAGTTCTTC
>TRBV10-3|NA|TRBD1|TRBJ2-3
CASNTADRGVDTQYF
TGTGCCTCAAACACAGCAGACAGGGGGGTGGATACGCAGTATTTT
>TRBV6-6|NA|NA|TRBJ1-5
CASSVGPNNQPQHF
TGTGCCAGCAGTGTTGGACCGAACAATCAGCCCCAGCATTTT
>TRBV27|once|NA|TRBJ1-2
CASSLYQGANYGYTF
TGTGCCAGCAGTTTATATCAGGGAGCTAACTATGGCTACACCTTC
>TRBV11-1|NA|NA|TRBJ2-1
CASSFSGRTYEQFF
TGTGCCAGCAGCTTTAGCGGTCGGACATATGAGCAGTTCTTC